Below, 20 T cell receptor beta chains from the same sample are listed, as sequenced in a study of cytomegalovirus exposure and HLA in healthy donors. The PCR used 60 Vbeta and 13 Jbeta primers. Using immunoSEQ multiplex PCR, the repertoire was profiled, and TCRdb retains in-frame clones only, with some absent. The table has some 34,000 clones, 60% to 70% seen once. The sequenced sample consisted of PBMCs. These receptors all come from a man aged 35 to 55 in good health and CMV-seropositive.

The chain is built from TRBV5-8 and TRBJ2-5; perhaps TRBD1 as D (5 bases). The ends were cut back, 5 bases at V and 0 bases at J, with 17 bases in the middle. The CDR3 contains 16 residues. In germline, CDR1 is SGHTS, CDR2 YDEGEE. The CDR3 nucleotides are TGTGCCAGCAGTTCCCTTTGGGGCAGCTACCAAGAGACCCAGTACTTC. Encoded protein: CASSSLWGSYQETQYF. The full variable domain, in which reference TRBV5-8 and TRBJ2-5 provide the parts outside the CDR3, is EAGVTQSPTHLIKTRGQQATLRCSPISGHTSVYWYQQALGLGLQFLLWYDEGEERNRGNFPPRFSGRQFPNYSSELNVNALELEDSALYLCASSSLWGSYQETQYFGPGTRLLVL.

The V call is TRBV6-1, the J call TRBJ2-5; maybe TRBD1 (7 bases). The CDR3 covers 15 residues. Per the germline V gene, CDR1 is MNHNS and CDR2 is SASEGT. The V gene lost 6 bases and the J gene lost 5 bases, with 19 bases spanning the gap. The CDR3 loop reads CASRVDRVGGETQYF. The CDR3 DNA reads TGTGCCAGCAGGGTAGACAGGGTTGGAGGGGAGACCCAGTACTTC.

This chain connects TRBV11-3 to TRBJ1-4; the D is unclear. There are 14 residues in the CDR3. Germline assignment: CDR1 SGHNT and CDR2 YENEEA. V gave up 1 base and J gave up 4 bases, with 7 bases separating them. The CDR3 is CASSLGAVNEKLFF. The DNA for the CDR3 is TGTGCCAGCAGCTTAGGGGCCGTTAATGAAAAACTGTTTTTT.

This clone was observed a few times. J is TRBJ2-7 and V is TRBV4-2; 8 positions match TRBD1. Losses at the gene ends were 1 base for V and 5 bases for J; bases not matched to a gene: 4. The CDR3 has 14 amino acids. Germline V gene data show CDR1 as LGHNA and CDR2 as YNFKEQ. In DNA, the CDR3 is TGTGCCAGCAGCCAAGGACAGGGGCTGCACGAGCAGTACTTC. It translates to CASSQGQGLHEQYF.

This clone was seen a single time. This chain links TRBV7-3 with TRBJ2-5; 14 nucleotides align to TRBD2. The CDR3 extends over 16 amino acids. Germline values: CDR1 SGHTA, CDR2 FQGTGA. V dropped 5 bases and J dropped 1; count of bases not matched to a gene: 3. Here the CDR3 reads CASSLGLAGGQETQYF. Here the CDR3 DNA reads TGTGCCAGCAGCCTCGGACTAGCGGGGGGCCAAGAGACCCAGTACTTC.

The chain links TRBV5-4 to TRBJ2-5; TRBD2 matches at 12 bases. This CDR3 spans 19 amino acids. CDR1 and CDR2 from the germline V gene are SGHNT and YYREEE (reference sequence). After removal of 0 bases from V and 3 bases from J, the junction contained 12 bases not matched to a gene. The CDR3 bases are TGTGCCAGCAGCTTGGGTTTTCTAGCGGGGGGGCCGTCAGAAGAGACCCAGTACTTC. Protein: CASSLGFLAGGPSEETQYF.

The chain joins TRBV19 to TRBJ1-5; D is perhaps TRBD1 (6 bases). This CDR3 region has 13 residues. The V gene lost 4 bases and the J gene lost 5 bases, with 9 bases spanning the gap. Germline V lookup: CDR1 LNHDA, CDR2 SQIVND (reference sequence). As DNA, the CDR3 is TGTGCCAGTAGTACGGACAGCTATCAGCCCCAGCATTTT. Protein: CASSTDSYQPQHF.

This clone was detected only a few times. The chain combines TRBV13 with TRBJ1-5; D may be TRBD1 (6 bases). Germline CDR1 PRHDT, CDR2 FYEKMQ (reference sequence). Trimming took off 5 bases at V and 5 bases at J, with 10 bases between the two ends. CDR3 size: 13 residues. The CDR3 sequence is CASSPDRDQPQHF. CDR3 DNA sequence: TGTGCCAGCAGCCCGGACAGAGATCAGCCCCAGCATTTT.

This chain uses TRBV29-1 with TRBJ2-1; D unresolved. V lost 7 bases and J 10 bases, leaving 20 bases between the germline ends. The V gene's germline CDR1 is SQVTM and CDR2 ANQGSEA. This CDR3 is built from 13 residues. Here the CDR3 DNA reads TGCAGCGGGTCGACAACCCTCCCTCGAGAGCAGTTCTTC. The encoded protein is CSGSTTLPREQFF.

V gene TRBV6-1 combines with J gene TRBJ1-6; D gene ambiguous. The CDR3 sequence is 13 residues long. Germline V lookup: CDR1 MNHNS, CDR2 SASEGT. Trimming stripped 7 bases from V and 7 bases from J, with 11 bases between. The CDR3 DNA reads as TGTGCCAGCAAGACGGAGGAAAATTCACCCCTCCACTTT. Its translation: CASKTEENSPLHF.

The rearrangement links TRBV2 to TRBJ1-1; D is ambiguous. The CDR3 sequence is 17 residues long. V was cut by 4 bases and J by 4 bases, with 22 bases left in between. Per germline, CDR1 SNHLY and CDR2 FYNNEI. The CDR3 spells CASSGRTLGPAGTEAFF. The DNA for the CDR3 is TGTGCCAGCAGTGGGCGGACTCTCGGACCTGCGGGCACTGAAGCTTTCTTT.

V usage is TRBV2 and J usage is TRBJ1-5, with D possibly matching TRBD1 (5 bases). Per germline, CDR1 SNHLY and CDR2 FYNNEI. CDR3 length: 14 residues. The V end was cut by 6 bases, the J end by 10 bases, with 19 bases between. The CDR3 DNA reads TGTGCCAGCAGAGAAAAGGGGATGGAACGTCCCCAGCATTTT. Its translation is CASREKGMERPQHF.

This clone was recorded a few times. J is TRBJ2-3 and V is TRBV9; the match to TRBD2 covers 8 bases. The CDR3 has 16 amino acids. Germline assignment: CDR1 SGDLS and CDR2 YYNGEE. The V and J ends lost 0 bases and 1 base, in that order; junction bases with no gene match: 4. CDR3 residues: CASSVGRGAGTDTQYF. Here the CDR3 DNA reads TGTGCCAGCAGCGTAGGGCGGGGGGCTGGCACAGATACGCAGTATTTT.

The chain uses TRBV5-4 and TRBJ1-1, with D hard to call. The germline V gene has CDR1 SGHNT and CDR2 YYREEE (reference sequence). The CDR3 is 14 amino acids. Trimming removed 4 bases at V and 2 bases at J, with 12 bases between. The CDR3 spells CASSPGFYNTEAFF. CDR3 nucleotides: TGTGCCAGCAGCCCGGGATTTTATAACACTGAAGCTTTCTTT.

The genes are TRBV10-3 and TRBJ2-5; the match to TRBD2 covers 13 bases. This CDR3 has 18 residues. The germline gives CDR1 ENHRY, CDR2 SYGVKD. V gave up 6 bases and J gave up 4 bases; unmatched junction bases: 14. Here the CDR3 reads CAISSSTSGGAGGETQYF. CDR3 nucleotide sequence: TGTGCCATCAGCAGCTCCACTAGCGGGGGGGCCGGTGGAGAGACCCAGTACTTC.

This clone was seen a handful of times. The chain combines TRBV9 with TRBJ2-5; 11 positions agree with TRBD2. J gave up 0 bases and V 4 bases, and 8 bases lay outside the gene matches. CDR3 length: 17 residues. Germline values: CDR1 SGDLS, CDR2 YYNGEE. The DNA for the CDR3 is TGTGCCAGCAGCCCCCGACTAGCGGGGATGTACCAAGAGACCCAGTACTTC. Translated: CASSPRLAGMYQETQYF. The whole variable domain, filled in from reference TRBV9 and TRBJ2-5, reads DSGVTQTPKHLITATGQRVTLRCSPRSGDLSVYWYQQSLDQGLQFLIQYYNGEERAKGNILERFSAQQFPDLHSELNLSSLELGDSALYFCASSPRLAGMYQETQYFGPGTRLLVL.

The chain joins TRBV7-6 to TRBJ2-7; 10 nucleotides match TRBD2. V trimming: 1 base; J trimming: 1 base; junction bases outside the gene matches: 1. Germline V lookup: CDR1 SGHVS, CDR2 FNYEAQ. The length of the CDR3 is 15 residues. The CDR3 nucleotides are TGTGCCAGCAGCTTAGTAGCGGGGGGTTCCTACGAGCAGTACTTC. Its protein product is CASSLVAGGSYEQYF.

The chain is built from TRBV6-1 and TRBJ2-5; no definite D call. Judging by the DNA end, TRBJ2-7 fits better; the J call may be wrong. In germline, CDR1 is MNHNS, CDR2 SASEGT. The CDR3 has 11 amino acids. The DNA of the CDR3 is TGTGCCAGCAGTGGGGCCTACGAGCAGTACTTC. Translation: CASSGAYEQYF.

This clone was counted only a few times. The chain uses TRBV11-2 and TRBJ1-3; tentatively, D is TRBD1 (5 bases). The V and J ends lost 3 bases and 10 bases respectively, with 13 bases between them. Germline CDR1 reads SGHAT; CDR2 reads FQNNGV. This CDR3 region has 13 residues. This CDR3 is CASSLGDGRTIYF. The CDR3 DNA reads TGTGCCAGCAGCTTGGGGGACGGGAGGACCATATATTTT.

V is TRBV6-4 and J is TRBJ2-2, with a weak D call TRBD1 (6 bases). Germline V gene lookup returns CDR1 MRHNA and CDR2 SNTAGT. The ends were cut back, 8 bases at V and 3 bases at J, with 10 bases in the middle. The CDR3 consists of 13 residues. The CDR3 nucleotides are TGTGCCAGCTCCTACAGGGACACCGGGGAGCTGTTTTTT. Translating gives CASSYRDTGELFF.